Below, 27 T cell receptor beta chains from the same sample are listed, as sequenced in a study of blood T cell repertoires in COVID-19. Sequencing used immunoSEQ multiplex PCR; TCRdb keeps in-frame clones, though not all of them. The table includes 90,000 to 150,000 clones, about two thirds detected once. The sequenced sample was peripheral blood. The receptors stem from a human donor with acute or convalescent COVID-19. The donor label of this sample is uncertain.

Only a few counts were recorded for this clone. The chain carries TRBV6-5 and TRBJ1-1, with D possibly being TRBD1 (6 bases). The CDR3 length is 12 residues. Between the trimmed V and J ends, which lost 10 bases and 1 base, there was a span of 10 bases. Germline V CDR1 and CDR2: MNHEY, SVGAGI. The CDR3 here is CAIQGWNTEAFF. The CDR3 DNA is TGTGCCATACAGGGTTGGAACACTGAAGCTTTCTTT.

This clone was detected a few times. The chain employs TRBV2 and TRBJ1-5; TRBD1 matches at 10 bases. V shed 7 bases, J shed 1 base, and the junction held 4 bases outside the gene matches. Germline-derived CDR1 and CDR2 are SNHLY and FYNNEI. This CDR3 comprises 15 residues. The CDR3 sequence is CASTRTGGSNQPQHF. CDR3 DNA: TGTGCCAGCACCAGGACAGGGGGGAGCAATCAGCCCCAGCATTTT.

The J gene is TRBJ2-7, the V gene TRBV2; D uncertain. Germline values: CDR1 SNHLY, CDR2 FYNNEI. The CDR3 loop spans 12 amino acids. V lost 4 bases, J lost 3 bases, and 7 bases lay in between. CDR3 nucleotides: TGTGCCAGCAGTGTACAGATCTACGAGCAGTACGTC. This sequence encodes CASSVQIYEQYV.

V and J are TRBV9 and TRBJ2-1; D is possibly TRBD2 (6 bases). V lost 4 bases and J 9 bases, leaving 17 bases between the germline ends. The CDR3 spans 14 residues. CDR1 SGDLS and CDR2 YYNGEE come from the germline V gene. CDR3 in DNA: TGTGCCAGCAGCCTACGGCCCGCCGGGGGTGAGCAGTTCTTC. Its translation is CASSLRPAGGEQFF.

This clone was counted once. V usage is TRBV4-1 and J usage is TRBJ2-7; 9 nucleotides match TRBD1. The CDR3 runs 16 residues. Germline V CDR1 and CDR2: MGHRA, YSYEKL. V was pared by 2 bases and J by 1 base, with 6 bases of the junction left unmatched. The CDR3 sequence is CASSQLGDRASYEQYF. CDR3 nucleotides: TGCGCCAGCAGCCAACTGGGGGACAGGGCTTCCTACGAGCAGTACTTC.

This clone was observed a handful of times. V is TRBV19 and J is TRBJ2-7, with D perhaps TRBD2 (5 bases). The CDR3 extends over 14 amino acids. Germline CDR1 and CDR2: LNHDA and SQIVND (reference sequence). The V gene lost 4 bases and the J gene lost 0 bases, with 10 bases spanning the gap. CDR3 amino acids: CASSTLDFSYEQYF. Written as DNA, the CDR3 is TGTGCCAGTAGTACCCTGGACTTCTCCTACGAGCAGTACTTC.

The gene calls are TRBV18 and TRBJ2-2, with TRBD1 identical over 8 bases. CDR1 KGHSH and CDR2 LQKENI come from the germline V gene. J was trimmed by 7 bases and V by 1 base; bases with no gene match: 11. CDR3 size: 17 residues. The CDR3 nucleotides are TGTGCCAGCTCACCACAGCCGACAGGGGCCGGAGGCGGGGAGCTGTTTTTT. Encoded protein: CASSPQPTGAGGGELFF.

In this sample, this clone turned up a few times. J is TRBJ2-5 and V is TRBV7-9; 10 bases are shared with TRBD1. Germline values: CDR1 SEHNR, CDR2 FQNEAQ (reference sequence). The CDR3 spans 17 residues. After removal of 2 bases from V and 2 bases from J, the junction contained 8 bases not matched to a gene. CDR3 residues: CASSLRGLDRGQETQYF. CDR3 coding DNA: TGTGCCAGCAGCTTAAGGGGTCTGGACAGGGGGCAAGAGACCCAGTACTTC.

CDR3 DNA sequence: TGTGCCATCAGCTCGTACCAAGAGACCCAGTACTTC. It yields the protein CAISSYQETQYF. The V and J genes are TRBV10-3 and TRBJ2-5; D is unclear. Germline CDR1 is ENHRY and CDR2 is SYGVKD. The CDR3 totals 12 residues. Trimming removed 6 bases at V and 0 bases at J, with 5 bases between.

The chain employs TRBV28 and TRBJ2-6, with 8 bases matching TRBD1. The CDR3 loop spans 15 amino acids. With 6 bases clipped from V and 0 bases from J, the junction kept 1 base outside the gene matches. Germline V gene lookup returns CDR1 MDHEN and CDR2 SYDVKM. The CDR3 DNA is TGTGCCAGCAGAGGACAGGGCTCTGGGGCCAACGTCCTGACTTTC. It is translated as CASRGQGSGANVLTF. Filled out from reference TRBV28 and TRBJ2-6, the complete variable domain reads DVKVTQSSRYLVKRTGEKVFLECVQDMDHENMFWYRQDPGLGLRLIYFSYDVKMKEKGDIPEGYSVSREKKERFSLILESASTNQTSMYLCASRGQGSGANVLTFGAGSRLTVL.

The chain employs TRBV19 and TRBJ1-1, with 7 bases lining up with TRBD1. V shed 8 bases, J shed 4 bases, and the junction held 7 bases outside the gene matches. The CDR3 runs 13 residues. Germline-derived CDR1 and CDR2 are LNHDA and SQIVND (reference sequence). The CDR3 protein is CASGRQGGTEAFF. The CDR3 coding sequence is TGTGCCAGTGGAAGACAGGGAGGCACTGAAGCTTTCTTT. Filled out from reference TRBV19 and TRBJ1-1, the complete variable domain reads DGGITQSPKYLFRKEGQNVTLSCEQNLNHDAMYWYRQDPGQGLRLIYYSQIVNDFQKGDIAEGYSVSREKKESFPLTVTSAQKNPTAFYLCASGRQGGTEAFFGQGTRLTVV.

The V call is TRBV11-2, the J call TRBJ1-1; D remains unclear. With 5 bases removed from V and 0 bases from J, the gap between germline ends came to 13 bases. The V gene's germline CDR1 is SGHAT and CDR2 FQNNGV. The CDR3 has 15 residues. CDR3 in amino acids: CASSPKLWMNTEAFF. The DNA for the CDR3 is TGTGCCAGCAGCCCCAAACTATGGATGAACACTGAAGCTTTCTTT.

This clone was observed a few times. The chain is built from TRBV5-6 and TRBJ1-6; D ambiguous. This CDR3 spans 14 amino acids. V was cut by 4 bases and J by 2 bases, with 7 bases left in between. Germline V gives CDR1 SGHDT, CDR2 YYEEEE. The CDR3 bases are TGTGCCAGCAGCGCTCAGACCTATAATTCACCCCTCCACTTT. Residues: CASSAQTYNSPLHF.

In this sample, this clone turned up a few times. The chain combines TRBV7-9 with TRBJ2-3; 7 nucleotides align to TRBD1. V was clipped by 5 bases and J by 0 bases; unmatched bases: 5. The V gene's germline CDR1 is SEHNR and CDR2 FQNEAQ (reference sequence). This CDR3 is built from 15 residues. CDR3: CASSPGTVSTDTQYF. The CDR3 DNA follows: TGTGCCAGCAGCCCGGGGACAGTTAGCACAGATACGCAGTATTTT.

The chain links TRBV1 to TRBJ2-7; TRBD1 is the table's D call, not checked against the DNA. TRBV1 is given as a pseudogene. CDR3 length equals 16 residues. CDR3 amino acids: CTSSQADRGLYYEQYF. In DNA form, the CDR3 reads TGCACCAGCAGCCAAGCGGACAGGGGTTTGTACTACGAGCAGTACTTC.

This clone was recorded a few times. The chain links TRBV5-1 to TRBJ1-6, with unresolved D. Between the trimmed V and J ends, which lost 1 base and 9 bases, there was a span of 11 bases. CDR1 is SGHRS and CDR2 is YFSETQ in the germline V gene. This CDR3 spans 14 amino acids. CDR3 nucleotides: TGCGCCAGCAGCTTGCCTAGTGATCGTTCACCCCTCCACTTT. Protein product: CASSLPSDRSPLHF.

The rearrangement joins TRBV11-2 to TRBJ2-5; no clear D gene. CDR3 length equals 14 residues. The V end lost 2 bases, the J end lost 4 bases, and 11 bases lay between the germline ends. The germline gives CDR1 SGHAT, CDR2 FQNNGV. The chain's CDR3 is CASSLLGPLETQYF. The CDR3 DNA is TGTGCCAGCAGCTTATTGGGCCCGCTAGAGACCCAGTACTTC.

The rearrangement links TRBV30 to TRBJ1-2, with D hard to call. The V gene's germline CDR1 is GTSNPN and CDR2 SVGIG (reference sequence). The germline V and J ends were trimmed by 0 bases and 9 bases, with 8 bases remaining between them. This CDR3 spans 11 amino acids. CDR3 in DNA: TGTGCCTGGAGTGTACGGAGGAGCTACACCTTC. The encoded protein is CAWSVRRSYTF.

The chain uses TRBV3-1 (or the pseudogene TRBV3-2) and TRBJ1-4; D remains unclear. Per germline, CDR1 LGHDT and CDR2 YNNKEL (reference sequence). V lost 5 bases to trimming and J lost 0 bases, with 13 bases between them. CDR3 length equals 16 residues. Written as DNA, the CDR3 is TGTGCCAGCAGCAAGAAACGACTAGCAACTAATGAAAAACTGTTTTTT. Residues: CASSKKRLATNEKLFF.

The rearrangement uses TRBV7-2 and TRBJ1-6, with 7 positions matching TRBD1. V shed 5 bases, J shed 7 bases, and the junction held 17 bases outside the gene matches. There are 18 residues in the CDR3. The V gene's germline CDR1 is SGHTA and CDR2 FQGNSA. CDR3 DNA: TGTGCCAGCAGCCAATCCGCGGGACAGCCATCGAGAAATTCACCCCTCCACTTT. Translation gives CASSQSAGQPSRNSPLHF.

This chain joins TRBV4-2 and TRBJ2-5, with 7 positions matching TRBD2. V was clipped by 4 bases and J by 1 base; unmatched bases: 6. Germline V CDR1 and CDR2: LGHNA, YNFKEQ. This CDR3 region has 15 residues. The DNA of the CDR3 is TGTGCCAGCAGCCCCCCGGGGGGAGGCCAAGAGACCCAGTACTTC. Protein sequence: CASSPPGGGQETQYF.

This clone was recorded once. The chain carries TRBV29-1 and TRBJ1-2; D perhaps matches TRBD1 (5 bases). V lost 4 bases and J 3 bases, leaving 9 bases between the germline ends. The CDR3 extends over 12 amino acids. Per the germline V gene, CDR1 is SQVTM and CDR2 is ANQGSEA. The CDR3 sequence is CSVGDRHYGYTF. The CDR3 bases are TGCAGCGTTGGCGACAGACACTATGGCTACACCTTC.

This clone was picked up a small number of times. V and J are TRBV7-9 and TRBJ2-5; D remains ambiguous. The CDR3 is made up of 11 amino acids. Trimming shortened V by 1 base and J by 7 bases, and 4 bases separated the two germline ends. CDR1 is SEHNR and CDR2 is FQNEAQ in the germline V gene (reference sequence). The CDR3 loop reads CASSLERTQYF. In DNA, the CDR3 is TGTGCCAGCAGCTTAGAGCGGACCCAGTACTTC.

V and J are TRBV28 and TRBJ2-6, with D possibly being TRBD2 (6 bases). With 2 bases removed from V and 3 bases from J, the gap between germline ends came to 8 bases. The CDR3 has 15 amino acids. Per germline, CDR1 MDHEN and CDR2 SYDVKM. The CDR3 sequence is CASSLEGLGANVLTF. Here the CDR3 DNA reads TGTGCCAGCAGTTTAGAGGGACTTGGGGCCAACGTCCTGACTTTC.

V usage is TRBV9 and J usage is TRBJ1-2; 9 bases line up with TRBD1. After removal of 4 bases from V and 8 bases from J, the junction contained 6 bases not matched to a gene. CDR1 and CDR2 (germline): SGDLS, YYNGEE. The CDR3 spans 13 residues. In nucleotides, the CDR3 is TGTGCCAGCAGCCTCGGGACAGGGAACGGCTACACCTTC. It yields the protein CASSLGTGNGYTF.

This clone was seen a single time. This chain links TRBV19 with TRBJ2-3, with D perhaps matching TRBD1 (5 bases). CDR1 is LNHDA, CDR2 SQIVND, per germline (reference sequence). Trimming left V 3 bases short and J 2 bases short, with 18 bases between. The length of the CDR3 is 17 residues. In DNA form, the CDR3 reads TGTGCCAGTAGTATTCGGGCCTCGATGGGGCCCACAGATACGCAGTATTTT. Its translation: CASSIRASMGPTDTQYF. The entire variable domain, with the rest obtained from reference TRBV19 and TRBJ2-3, is as follows: DGGITQSPKYLFRKEGQNVTLSCEQNLNHDAMYWYRQDPGQGLRLIYYSQIVNDFQKGDIAEGYSVSREKKESFPLTVTSAQKNPTAFYLCASSIRASMGPTDTQYFGPGTRLTVL.

CDR3 in DNA: TGTGCCAGCAGTGACCTACAGGGGATGGTGTCCTCACCCCTCCACTTT. Translation: CASSDLQGMVSSPLHF. V usage is TRBV2 and J usage is TRBJ1-6, with 7 nucleotides matching TRBD1. The CDR3 loop spans 16 amino acids. V dropped 3 bases and J dropped 10; count of bases not matched to a gene: 12. Germline lookup yields CDR1 SNHLY and CDR2 FYNNEI.